This entry lists 23 T cell receptor beta chains sequenced from one sample in a study of shared clonotypes between healthy human individuals. The method was immunoSEQ multiplex PCR; TCRdb's version includes in-frame clones alone and lacks a portion of them. The table lists roughly 1,100,000 clones, more than 60% of them singletons. Sequences were obtained from memory CD4+ T cells sorted from blood. Subset indicated: CD45RA-negative fraction. These receptors all stem from a man aged 18 to 30 in good health.

The rearrangement joins TRBV5-6 to TRBJ2-3, with TRBD1 identical over 10 bases. The CDR3 has 16 amino acids. The junction had 9 bases not matched to a gene; V was cut back by 4 bases and J by 4 bases. Germline-derived CDR1 and CDR2 are SGHDT and YYEEEE. The chain's CDR3 is CASSPGTGAVPDTQYF. CDR3 coding DNA: TGTGCCAGCAGCCCCGGGACAGGGGCCGTCCCAGATACGCAGTATTTT.

The V call is TRBV10-2, the J call TRBJ2-1; D may be TRBD2 (7 bases). Germline V lookup: CDR1 WSHSY, CDR2 SAAADI. Trimming removed 6 bases at V and 8 bases at J, with 11 bases between. The CDR3 covers 12 residues. The CDR3 coding sequence is TGCGCCAGCAGGGCGGGGGCGGATGAGCAGTTCTTC. This encodes CASRAGADEQFF.

This chain connects TRBV28 to TRBJ1-3; no clear D. The length of the CDR3 is 15 residues. In germline, CDR1 is MDHEN, CDR2 SYDVKM. Trimming removed 1 base at V and 2 bases at J, with 9 bases between. The CDR3 nucleotides are TGTGCCAGCAGTTTATTAAGAGGGCCTGGAAACACCATATATTTT. Translating it yields CASSLLRGPGNTIYF.

A note on this clone: This sample also contains other DNA sequences that code for the same CDR3. The rearrangement joins TRBV15 to TRBJ1-6; possible D gene TRBD1, 5 bases. CDR3 size: 16 residues. Germline CDR1 is LNHNV and CDR2 is YYDKDF (reference sequence). The V end was cut by 1 base, the J end by 7 bases, with 14 bases between. The CDR3 region has the DNA TGTGCCACCAGCAGAGGGTCCGGGGCCCGGAATTCACCCCTCCACTTT. This codes for CATSRGSGARNSPLHF.

This clone has a handful of counts. The chain joins TRBV6-6 to TRBJ2-3; 16 bases fit TRBD2. Germline lookup yields CDR1 MNHNY and CDR2 SVGAGI (reference sequence). The CDR3 totals 16 residues. V lost 0 bases, J lost 7 bases, and 1 base stayed unmatched. CDR3 nucleotide sequence: TGTGCCAGCAGTTACTCGGGACTAGCGGGGGGGAATACGCAGTATTTT. This codes for CASSYSGLAGGNTQYF.

This rearrangement joins TRBV18 to TRBJ2-1, with D possibly being TRBD1 (6 bases). CDR3 length: 14 residues. The V gene's germline CDR1 is KGHSH and CDR2 LQKENI. Trimming took 2 bases from V and 7 from J, leaving 12 bases between them. This chain's CDR3 is CASSPSRGENEQFF. For the CDR3, the DNA is TGTGCCAGCTCACCATCCAGGGGTGAAAATGAGCAGTTCTTC.

The rearrangement joins TRBV7-9 to TRBJ1-4, with D unresolved. There are 13 residues in the CDR3. Trimming took 7 bases from V and 7 from J, leaving 13 bases between them. Germline V gives CDR1 SEHNR, CDR2 FQNEAQ (reference sequence). CDR3 coding DNA: TGTGCCAGCAAGCGGAGGTTGGGTGAAAAACTGTTTTTT. This sequence encodes CASKRRLGEKLFF. Variable domain in full (rest from reference TRBV7-9 and TRBJ1-4): DTGVSQNPRHKITKRGQNVTFRCDPISEHNRLYWYRQTLGQGPEFLTYFQNEAQLEKSRLLSDRFSAERPKGSFSTLEIQRTEQGDSAMYLCASKRRLGEKLFFGSGTQLSVL.

Details on this clone: This specimen includes other DNA sequences encoding the same CDR3. The chain uses TRBV11-2 and TRBJ1-3; maybe TRBD1 (5 bases). This CDR3 is 15 amino acids long. The germline V gene has CDR1 SGHAT and CDR2 FQNNGV. Deletions cut 3 bases from V and 0 bases from J, with 9 bases between. The CDR3 nucleotides are TGTGCCAGCAGCTTTACAGGAGACTCTGGAAACACCATATATTTT. Translating gives CASSFTGDSGNTIYF.

The chain combines TRBV2 with TRBJ2-5, with a tentative D call TRBD2 (7 bases). There are 14 residues in the CDR3. Trimming removed 6 bases at V and 5 bases at J, with 16 bases between. CDR1 is SNHLY and CDR2 is FYNNEI in the germline V gene. The CDR3 loop is CASRSGGGRETQYF. In DNA form, the CDR3 reads TGTGCCAGCAGGAGCGGCGGGGGCCGGGAGACCCAGTACTTC.

The chain links TRBV28 to TRBJ2-1; the D is unclear. The CDR3 has 14 amino acids. Per germline, CDR1 MDHEN and CDR2 SYDVKM. V dropped 5 bases and J dropped 5 bases, with 13 bases sitting between them. The CDR3 DNA reads as TGTGCCAGCAGTCCGTACCGGGCCCACAATGAGCAGTTCTTC. Protein: CASSPYRAHNEQFF. The variable domain in full, completed from reference TRBV28 and TRBJ2-1, reads DVKVTQSSRYLVKRTGEKVFLECVQDMDHENMFWYRQDPGLGLRLIYFSYDVKMKEKGDIPEGYSVSREKKERFSLILESASTNQTSMYLCASSPYRAHNEQFFGPGTRLTVL.

The V and J genes are TRBV9 and TRBJ2-1; 12 bases align to TRBD2. Trimming at V came to 4 bases and at J to 6 bases, leaving 5 bases not matched to a gene. The CDR3 length is 15 residues. Per the germline V gene, CDR1 is SGDLS and CDR2 is YYNGEE. The CDR3 here is CASSQTSGRTNEQFF. CDR3 coding DNA: TGTGCCAGCAGCCAAACTAGCGGGAGGACCAATGAGCAGTTCTTC.

This rearrangement joins TRBV30 to TRBJ1-2; perhaps TRBD1 as D (6 bases). CDR1 is GTSNPN and CDR2 is SVGIG in the germline V gene (reference sequence). This CDR3 spans 13 amino acids. The V and J ends lost 0 bases and 8 bases respectively, with 13 bases between them. Written as DNA, the CDR3 is TGTGCCTGGAGTGTTCCAGGGGAAGGAGGCTACACCTTC. This encodes CAWSVPGEGGYTF.

This chain joins TRBV5-1 and TRBJ2-7; the D gene is possibly TRBD2 (6 bases). Between the trimmed V and J ends, which lost 7 bases and 3 bases, there was a span of 17 bases. This CDR3 region has 14 residues. Germline-derived CDR1 and CDR2 are SGHRS and YFSETQ. The CDR3 nucleotides are TGCGCCAGCTACATATCGGGGAGGAACTACGAGCAGTACTTC. This encodes CASYISGRNYEQYF.

The chain combines TRBV18 with TRBJ1-2; D is perhaps TRBD1 (6 bases). This CDR3 contains 15 residues. Trimming took off 6 bases at V and 2 bases at J, with 16 bases between the two ends. Germline V CDR1 and CDR2: KGHSH, LQKENI. The CDR3 coding sequence is TGTGCCAGCTCGGTGACAGGAGCTGGGAACTATGGCTACACCTTC. It is translated as CASSVTGAGNYGYTF.

The rearrangement uses TRBV7-6 and TRBJ1-1, with a possible D match to TRBD1 (5 bases). The V gene's germline CDR1 is SGHVS and CDR2 FNYEAQ. CDR3 size: 13 residues. V was pared by 5 bases and J by 1 base, with 8 bases between. DNA for the CDR3: TGTGCCAGCAGCCGGGACTCGAACACTGAAGCTTTCTTT. It codes for CASSRDSNTEAFF.

This clone has a handful of counts. The chain joins TRBV25-1 to TRBJ2-5; D is undetermined. V was shortened by 4 bases and J by 4 bases, with 7 bases between the two germline ends. Germline V gene sequence: CDR1 MGHDK, CDR2 SYGVNS. The CDR3 has 12 amino acids. The CDR3 loop reads CASSAFGETQYF. Written as DNA, the CDR3 is TGTGCCAGCAGTGCCTTTGGAGAGACCCAGTACTTC.

This clone turned up a few times. The chain couples TRBV6-6 to TRBJ1-5; weak D call: TRBD1 (6 bases). Germline CDR1 and CDR2: MNHNY and SVGAGI (reference sequence). V lost 0 bases, J lost 7 bases, and 13 bases lay in between. There are 15 residues in the CDR3. In DNA, the CDR3 is TGTGCCAGCAGTTACTCGAGAGGGGGAGAACAGCCCCAGCATTTT. Translated: CASSYSRGGEQPQHF.

On this clone: A read error likely explains this, since a far larger clone differs by one base. The chain is built from TRBV6-5 and TRBJ1-4; no definite D call. Trimming cost V 5 bases and J 0 bases, with 7 bases left between them. The CDR3 sequence is 14 residues long. Germline V lookup: CDR1 MNHEY, CDR2 SVGAGI. CDR3 in DNA: TGTGCCAGCAGTGTCCAGACAACTAATGAAAAACTGTTTTTT. Protein: CASSVQTTNEKLFF.

In its sample, this clone was seen a few times. This rearrangement joins TRBV10-1 to TRBJ2-3, with 12 bases fitting TRBD2. The CDR3 is 15 residues long. V dropped 6 bases and J dropped 2; count of bases not matched to a gene: 3. Germline values: CDR1 WNHNN, CDR2 SYGVQD (reference sequence). The CDR3 protein is CASRASGGATDTQYF. The CDR3 coding sequence is TGCGCCAGCAGGGCTAGCGGGGGGGCCACAGATACGCAGTATTTT.

The rearrangement uses TRBV30 and TRBJ1-5; D is unclear. The CDR3 runs 13 residues. Trimming shortened V by 1 base and J by 7 bases, and 11 bases separated the two germline ends. CDR1 GTSNPN and CDR2 SVGIG come from the germline V gene (reference sequence). CDR3 sequence reads: CAWSGGTGQPQHF. In DNA form, the CDR3 reads TGTGCCTGGAGTGGGGGAACGGGGCAGCCCCAGCATTTT.

The V gene is TRBV5-1, the J gene TRBJ2-1; TRBD1 matches 9 bases. CDR1 SGHRS and CDR2 YFSETQ come from the germline V gene. The CDR3 covers 16 residues. Trimming took 0 bases from V and 4 from J; bases not matched to a gene: 5. CDR3 region: CASSLAPGQGYNEQFF. The CDR3 region has the DNA TGCGCCAGCAGCTTGGCTCCGGGACAGGGTTACAATGAGCAGTTCTTC.

This rearrangement joins TRBV11-2 to TRBJ1-1; D not certain. CDR1 is SGHAT and CDR2 is FQNNGV in the germline V gene. The CDR3 covers 14 residues. V was trimmed by 2 bases and J by 1 base, leaving 8 bases between them. The chain's CDR3 is CASSLRIGNTEAFF. The CDR3 bases are TGTGCCAGCAGCTTACGAATCGGGAACACTGAAGCTTTCTTT.

The V and J genes are TRBV6-1 and TRBJ1-2; maybe TRBD1 (5 bases). Per the germline V gene, CDR1 is MNHNS and CDR2 is SASEGT. The CDR3 covers 13 residues. Trimming pared 2 bases from V and 10 bases from J, leaving 14 bases between. The DNA of the CDR3 is TGTGCCAGCAGTGAAATAGAAGGGGTGGTCTACACCTTC. Its translation: CASSEIEGVVYTF.